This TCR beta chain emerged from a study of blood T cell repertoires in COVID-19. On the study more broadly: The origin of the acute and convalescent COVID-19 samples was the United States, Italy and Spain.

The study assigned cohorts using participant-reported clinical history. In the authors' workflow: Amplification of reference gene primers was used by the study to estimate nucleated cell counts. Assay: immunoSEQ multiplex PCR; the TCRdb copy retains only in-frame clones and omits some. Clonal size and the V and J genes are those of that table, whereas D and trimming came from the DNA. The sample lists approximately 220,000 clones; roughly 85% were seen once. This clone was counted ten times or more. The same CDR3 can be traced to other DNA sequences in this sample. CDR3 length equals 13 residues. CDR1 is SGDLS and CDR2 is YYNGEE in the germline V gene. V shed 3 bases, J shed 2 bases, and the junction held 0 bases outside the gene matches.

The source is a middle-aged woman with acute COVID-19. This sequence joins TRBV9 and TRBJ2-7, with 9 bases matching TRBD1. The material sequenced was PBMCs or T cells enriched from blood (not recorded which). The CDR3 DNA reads TGTGCCAGCAGCGGACAGGGGGCCTACGAGCAGTACTTC. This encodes CASSGQGAYEQYF.